This T cell receptor beta chain was documented in a study of monozygotic twins with inflammatory bowel disease (dated 2019 in TCRdb). Notes on the research overall: The full study comprised 28 monozygotic twin pairs: nine German pairs (four IBD-concordant, five IBD-discordant) and 19 IBD-discordant Danish pairs. Each individual had, on average, about 151 000 unique TCRalpha sequences and 181 000 unique TCRbeta sequences available for analysis. The search for disease-associated traits relied mainly on comparing IBD patients with their genetically identical healthy co-twins within discordant pairs. General study outcomes and caveats: TCRbeta repertoire diversity, by inverse Simpson index, was decreased in IBD patients compared with their healthy co-twins. Background noise and inter-individual variability may have been introduced into the repertoires by the differing immunosuppressive treatments among patients. Fewer clonotypes were shared with other individuals by IBD patients than by healthy twins, most markedly in patients showing signs of disease activity. Concordant and discordant twins showed no difference in repertoire similarity, possibly because of limited statistical power. Different T cell subtypes could not be distinguished in the analysis. No single strong signal or clonotype linked to IBD turned up in the results, so the idea that one exists was not supported.

As concerns this clonotype: The specificity of this receptor is unknown.

Measured from the cysteine to the phenylalanine, the CDR3 is 15 residues long. This entry has no DNA. The germline V gene supplies CDR1 SGHRS and CDR2 YFSETQ. The method behind the library was 5' RACE. Each TCR library was prepared from about 3.5 ug of total RNA. For each sample, cDNA synthesis was carried out in eight separate reactions using SMARTScribe reverse transcriptase. During cDNA synthesis, unique molecular identifiers containing a 6-nucleotide sample barcode were introduced by template switching. Amplification of TCRalpha and TCRbeta cDNA involved two nested PCRs of 16 and 9 cycles, and each PCR was followed by bead purification. Before amplification, the cDNA was treated with uracil DNA-glycosylase and purified using the QIAquick PCR purification kit. In the second PCR, Illumina TruSeq-compatible adapters and sample-specific barcodes were added. TapeStation and Qubit were used to check library quality and concentration, and roughly 5.5 ng of each library was pooled. Sequencing of the pooled libraries was done on an Illumina HiSeq2500 single-index Rapid Run using custom sequencing primers and 2 x 100 bp reads. The authors' pipeline ran thus. MiGEC version 1.2.6 was used for UMI-based consensus assembly, which corrected PCR and sequencing errors. V(D)J alignment, clonotype assembly and CDR3 extraction were performed with MiXCR version 2.1.1. To normalise gene usage, clonotype sharing and MAIT/NKT TCR abundance, the analysis used the top 1000, 10 000 and 20 000 clonotypes per sample. Diversity was computed as the inverse Simpson index with the vegan R package after downsampling to 27 000 UMIs. Statistical testing used paired Mann-Whitney U tests on the discordant twin pairs and applied Benjamini-Hochberg correction for multiple testing. Each entry corresponds to one CDR3 protein sequence from reads that TCRdb reprocessed, and DNA is not given. The V and J calls, along with clone size, are taken from TCRdb and not from the paper's own processing. The sample has a few hundred thousand distinct CDR3 sequences on record. Approximately 5.4% of the sample goes to the ten largest clones.

From each donor, a roughly 2.7 ml peripheral blood sample was collected into PAXgene tubes and kept at -80 degrees C. Without any T cell sorting, total RNA was extracted from whole blood using the PAXgene blood miRNA kit on an automated QIAcube. Deep TCRalpha and TCRbeta repertoire profiling with unique molecular barcoding was performed on peripheral blood of monozygotic twin pairs concordant or discordant for inflammatory bowel disease. Smoking habits were recorded for all twin pairs, with individuals classified as current, former or never smokers. Sequenced input: blood. This sequence originates from a human donor with ulcerative colitis or Crohn's disease, or a healthy co-twin of an affected twin (not recorded which). The sequence links TRBV5-1 to TRBJ2-7; no DNA is available, so the TRBD1 call from TCRdb remains unchecked. The CDR3 has the sequence CASSLAGSPTYEQYF.